This TCR beta chain stems from a study of T cells after yellow fever vaccination. Looking at the study overall: Low-cell-number fractions were prepared with SMART-Seq v4 Ultra Low Input. The study, taken as a whole, reports: Highly abundant clonotypes carried over from the bulk population could end up in FACS-sorted repertoires as contaminants. Clonotype sharing between CD4 and CD8 compartments was small. Post-booster repertoires again held most primary-vaccination clones (about 95% CD4, 80% to 90% CD8).

Comments on this clonotype: As yet, its antigen is unknown.

A single record per CDR3 protein comes from TCRdb applying MiXCR to the 5' RACE reads. The table shows under 200,000 distinct CDR3 sequences, with approximately 10% occurring only once. The CDR3 runs to 15 residues. The V end lost 5 bases, the J end lost 0 bases, and 8 bases lay between the germline ends. In germline, CDR1 is MNHEY, CDR2 SVGAGI. The chain recombines TRBV6-5 with TRBJ2-6; D possibly matches TRBD1 or TRBD2 (5 bases each). This receptor was identified in a man between 18 and 35 years old who received the YFV17D yellow fever vaccine. The sample consisted of CD8+ T cells sorted from PBMCs, taken 15 days after the yellow fever booster vaccination. The chain's CDR3 is CASSPGSSGANVLTF. The CDR3 region has the DNA TGTGCCAGCAGTCCAGGGAGCTCTGGGGCCAACGTCCTGACTTTC.